A single T cell receptor beta chain is shown here with its context. This sample was included in a study of blood T cell repertoires in COVID-19. Whole-study context: Acute-phase and convalescent COVID-19 samples originated in the United States, Italy and Spain. Sample material is recorded as cDNA or gDNA derived from T cells, B-cell-depleted T cells, or PBMCs.

CDR3 length: 15 amino acids. The V segment lost 7 bases and the J segment 5 bases; nucleotides outside the gene matches: 10. Per the germline V gene, CDR1 is SNHLY and CDR2 is FYNNEI. Authors' data handling: Nucleated cell number was recorded as an estimate derived from reference gene primer amplification. Profiled with immunoSEQ multiplex PCR; TCRdb holds only in-frame clones, not every one. The D gene and trimming were derived from the DNA, and the V and J assignments and clone size from that table. The sample has about 87,000 clones; over 70% are singletons. This clonotype was sampled from a man of 80 years or more with acute or convalescent COVID-19. Sequenced material: peripheral blood. V and J are TRBV2 and TRBJ2-5; 10 nucleotides align to TRBD2. CDR3 DNA sequence: TGTGCCAGCAAAGCGGGAGGGCCCGCCGAGGAGACCCAGTACTTC. Translating gives CASKAGGPAEETQYF. Filled out from reference TRBV2 and TRBJ2-5, the complete variable domain reads EPEVTQTPSHQVTQMGQEVILRCVPISNHLYFYWYRQILGQKVEFLVSFYNNEISEKSEIFDDQFSVERPDGSNFTLKIRSTKLEDSAMYFCASKAGGPAEETQYFGPGTRLLVL.